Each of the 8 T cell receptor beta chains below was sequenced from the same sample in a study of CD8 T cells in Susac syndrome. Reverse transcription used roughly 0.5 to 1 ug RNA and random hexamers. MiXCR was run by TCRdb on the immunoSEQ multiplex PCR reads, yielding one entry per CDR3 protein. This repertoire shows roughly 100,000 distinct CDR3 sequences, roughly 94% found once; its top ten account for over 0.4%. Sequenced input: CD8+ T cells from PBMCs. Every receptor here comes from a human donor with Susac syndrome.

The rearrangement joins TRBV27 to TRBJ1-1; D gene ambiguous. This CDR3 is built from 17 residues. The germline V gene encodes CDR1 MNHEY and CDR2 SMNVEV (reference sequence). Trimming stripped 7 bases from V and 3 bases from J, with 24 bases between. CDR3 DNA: TGTGCCAGCACCCAGGCCGGGCGCCTTCCCAGCGACACTGAAGCTTTCTTT. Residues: CASTQAGRLPSDTEAFF.

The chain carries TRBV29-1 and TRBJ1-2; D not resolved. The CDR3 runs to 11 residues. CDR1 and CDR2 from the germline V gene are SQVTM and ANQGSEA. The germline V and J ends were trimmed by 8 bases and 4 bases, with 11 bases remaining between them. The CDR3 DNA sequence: TGCAGCTGGCGGAGTCCCTATGGCTACACCTTC. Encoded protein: CSWRSPYGYTF.

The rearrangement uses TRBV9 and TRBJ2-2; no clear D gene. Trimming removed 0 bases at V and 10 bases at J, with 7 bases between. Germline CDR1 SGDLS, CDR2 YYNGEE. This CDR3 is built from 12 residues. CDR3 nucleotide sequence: TGTGCCAGCAGCGTAGACCCGAAGGAGCTGTTTTTT. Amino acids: CASSVDPKELFF.

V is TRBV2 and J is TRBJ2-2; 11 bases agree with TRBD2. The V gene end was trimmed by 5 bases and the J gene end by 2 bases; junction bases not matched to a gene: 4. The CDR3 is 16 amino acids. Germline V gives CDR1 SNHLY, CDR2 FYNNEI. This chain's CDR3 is CASSPLAGGNTGELFF. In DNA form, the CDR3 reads TGTGCCAGCAGTCCCCTAGCGGGGGGCAACACCGGGGAGCTGTTTTTT.

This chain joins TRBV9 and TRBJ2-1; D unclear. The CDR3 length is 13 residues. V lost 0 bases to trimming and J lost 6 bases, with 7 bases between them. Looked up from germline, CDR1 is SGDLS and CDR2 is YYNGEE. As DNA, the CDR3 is TGTGCCAGCAGCGTAGCCGGGCCCAATGAGCAGTTCTTC. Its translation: CASSVAGPNEQFF.

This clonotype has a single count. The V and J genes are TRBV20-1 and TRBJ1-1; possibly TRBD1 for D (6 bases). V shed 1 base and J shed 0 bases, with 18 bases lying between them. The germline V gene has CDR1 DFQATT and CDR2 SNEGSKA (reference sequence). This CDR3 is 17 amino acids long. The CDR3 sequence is CSARAPFKTGLNTEAFF. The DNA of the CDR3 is TGCAGTGCTAGAGCACCCTTTAAGACAGGTTTGAACACTGAAGCTTTCTTT.

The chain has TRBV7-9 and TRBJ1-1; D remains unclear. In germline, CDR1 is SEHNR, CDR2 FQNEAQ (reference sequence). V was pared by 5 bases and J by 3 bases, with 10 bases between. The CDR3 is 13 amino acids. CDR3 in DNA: TGTGCCAGCAGCCCCCGAGGCCACACTGAAGCTTTCTTT. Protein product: CASSPRGHTEAFF.

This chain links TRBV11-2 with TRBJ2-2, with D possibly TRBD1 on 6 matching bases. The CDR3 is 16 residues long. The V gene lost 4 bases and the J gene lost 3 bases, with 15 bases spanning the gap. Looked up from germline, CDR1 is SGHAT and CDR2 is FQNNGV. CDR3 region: CASSSGQRRDTGELFF. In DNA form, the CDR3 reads TGTGCCAGCAGCTCAGGACAGCGGCGGGACACCGGGGAGCTGTTTTTT.